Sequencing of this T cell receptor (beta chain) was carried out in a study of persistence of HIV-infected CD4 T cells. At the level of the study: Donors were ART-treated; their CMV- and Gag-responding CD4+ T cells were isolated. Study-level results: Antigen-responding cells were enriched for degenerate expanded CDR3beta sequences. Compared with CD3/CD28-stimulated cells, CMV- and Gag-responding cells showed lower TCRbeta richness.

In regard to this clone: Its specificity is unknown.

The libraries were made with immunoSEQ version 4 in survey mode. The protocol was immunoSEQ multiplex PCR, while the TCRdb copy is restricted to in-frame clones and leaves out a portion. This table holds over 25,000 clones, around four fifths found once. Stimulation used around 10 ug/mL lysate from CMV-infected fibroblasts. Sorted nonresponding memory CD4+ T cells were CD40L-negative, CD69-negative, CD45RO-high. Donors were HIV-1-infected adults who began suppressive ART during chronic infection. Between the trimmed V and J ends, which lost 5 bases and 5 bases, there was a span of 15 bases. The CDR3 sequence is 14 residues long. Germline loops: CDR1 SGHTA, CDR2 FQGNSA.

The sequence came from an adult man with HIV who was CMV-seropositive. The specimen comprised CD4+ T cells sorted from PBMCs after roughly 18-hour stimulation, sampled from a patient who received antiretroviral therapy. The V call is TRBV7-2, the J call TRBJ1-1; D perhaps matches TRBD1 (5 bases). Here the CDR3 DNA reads TGTGCCAGCAGCCCTGTGGGGGGAGTAACTGAAGCTTTCTTT. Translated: CASSPVGGVTEAFF.